The T cell receptor beta chain described here comes from a study of a mutant IDH1 vaccine in newly diagnosed glioma. Study-level background: Patients had eight vaccinations, in weeks 1, 3, 5, 7, 11, 15, 19 and 23. Vaccine administration was initiated 4-6 weeks following radiotherapy alone, or with temozolomide cycles.

V trimming: 4 bases; J trimming: 2 bases; junction bases outside the gene matches: 9. The germline V gene has CDR1 LNHDA and CDR2 SQIVND (reference sequence). This CDR3 spans 16 amino acids. Time point of the sample: week 11, during vaccination. Each dose delivered 300 ug of mutant IDH1 20-mer peptide subcutaneously with imiquimod. Each donor presented with a new WHO grade 3 or 4 astrocytoma that tested IDH1-mutant and showed ATRX loss. Findings of the study overall: Immune responses induced by vaccination arose in roughly 95% of the patients.

Generated by immunoSEQ multiplex PCR, the TCRdb table keeps only in-frame clones and is missing some. The sample consists of tens of thousands of clones, 90% to 95% of them appearing once. Points on this clone: The antigen is undetermined.

Specimen: PBMCs, collected from a glioma patient whose treatment included an IDH1 peptide vaccine. The V call is TRBV19, the J call TRBJ2-3; 7 positions agree with TRBD1. The TCR comes from a man in his fifties or sixties with glioma. The DNA for the CDR3 is TGTGCCAGTAGTAGACGTCTCGGGACAGCCACAGATACGCAGTATTTT. It is translated as CASSRRLGTATDTQYF.